This TCR beta chain was retrieved from a study of T cells in localized non-small cell lung cancer. Of note for this clone: Antigen unknown.

Measured with immunoSEQ multiplex PCR; TCRdb has only the in-frame clones, and not every one. The data show 28,000 or so clones, with roughly 80% seen just once and about 9.6% held by the top ten. Study findings and constraints: Uninvolved neighboring lung showed the greatest T cell clonality, exceeding tumor.

Specimen: peripheral blood, collected before any cancer treatment. This clonotype originated in a man aged 35 to 69 with stage III squamous cell lung carcinoma.

CDR3 coding DNA: TGTGCCAGCAGCTTTCCAATGACAGTCAACTATGGCTACACCTTC. Its protein product is CASSFPMTVNYGYTF. This chain connects TRBV7-9 to TRBJ1-2; D is possibly TRBD1 (5 bases). Trimming took off 3 bases at V and 2 bases at J, with 13 bases between the two ends. Germline V CDR1 and CDR2: SEHNR, FQNEAQ (reference sequence). The CDR3 is 15 residues long.